This TCR beta chain was documented in a study of spatial heterogeneity in lung cancer. The V gene's germline CDR1 is LNHNV and CDR2 YYDKDF (reference sequence). The V end lost 1 base, the J end lost 6 bases, and 7 bases lay between the germline ends. The CDR3 length is 13 residues. Notes on the study in general: Tumoral mutation counts were tracked by counts of expanded intratumoral alpha and beta TCRs.

From the 5' RACE reads, TCRdb called clonotypes with MiXCR, one entry per CDR3 protein. Of 150 to 200 distinct CDR3 sequences in the sample, over 25% were seen once. The time point: sample taken at primary tumor resection. On this clonotype itself: What it binds is unknown. This beta chain is an unintended read in a library built for alpha chains; its size means little.

The sequences come from lung tumor tissue, collected at surgery. The chain joins TRBV15 to TRBJ2-1; D gene ambiguous. This clonotype originated in a male donor with early-stage non-small cell lung cancer. The CDR3 DNA reads as TGTGCCACCAGCAGAGGACTCGCCAATGAGCAGTTCTTC. It translates to CATSRGLANEQFF.